This is a list of T cell receptor beta chains from one sample in a study of technical replicates of blood from several donors. Only in-frame clones appear in the TCRdb table, and some are missing; sequencing was by immunoSEQ multiplex PCR. Of just under 60,000 clones in the sample, about 95% are singletons; the top ten hold over 2.5%. The sample consisted of PBMCs. The receptors were sampled from a human donor in good health. Some clones in this sample may be carry-over from other donors' samples. Each CDR3 is given with its conserved first and last residue.

CASSQDGGTAYNEQFF	TRBV4-3	TRBJ2-1
CASRTDHYEQYF	TRBV6-1	TRBJ2-7
CASSLGLAGAEQYF	TRBV5-1	TRBJ2-7
CASSPYAGSGANVLTF	TRBV18	TRBJ2-6
CSVVGGQETQYF	TRBV29-1	TRBJ2-5
CASSQLGRAETQYF	TRBV14	TRBJ2-5
CSVEDPTSGILYNEQFF	TRBV29-1	TRBJ2-1
CASSSPGQTYRGYTF	TRBV9	TRBJ1-2
CASSYSTGTNEKLFF	TRBV6-5	TRBJ1-4
CASTDRARGNTEAFF	TRBV6-5	TRBJ1-1
CASRAGQGRDYGYTF	TRBV5-4	TRBJ1-2
CASSLGLAGGPDTQYF	TRBV7-7	TRBJ2-3
CSVMTGNTEAFF	TRBV29-1	TRBJ1-1
CATSPASGLFTYEQYF	TRBV15	TRBJ2-7
CASSYRDRETQYF	TRBV7-2	TRBJ2-5
CAISGETTEAFF	TRBV10-3	TRBJ1-1
CASSPRRENTGELFF	TRBV7-2	TRBJ2-2